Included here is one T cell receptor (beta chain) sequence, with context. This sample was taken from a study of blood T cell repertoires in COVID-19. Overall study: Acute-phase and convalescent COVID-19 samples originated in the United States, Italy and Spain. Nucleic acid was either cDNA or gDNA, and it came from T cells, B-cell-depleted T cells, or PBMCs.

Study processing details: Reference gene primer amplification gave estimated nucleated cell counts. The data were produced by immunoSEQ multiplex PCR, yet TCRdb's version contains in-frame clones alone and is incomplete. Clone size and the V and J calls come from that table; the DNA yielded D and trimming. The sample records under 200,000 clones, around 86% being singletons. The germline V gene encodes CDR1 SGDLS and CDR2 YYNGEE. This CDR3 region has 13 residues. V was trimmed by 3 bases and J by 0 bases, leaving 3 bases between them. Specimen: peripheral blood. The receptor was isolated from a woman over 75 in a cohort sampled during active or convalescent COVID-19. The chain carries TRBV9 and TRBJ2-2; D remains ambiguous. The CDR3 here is CASSATNTGELFF. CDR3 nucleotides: TGTGCCAGCAGCGCTACGAACACCGGGGAGCTGTTTTTT.